This T cell receptor beta chain was sequenced during a study of Graves' ophthalmopathy and Graves' hyperthyroidism. Exclusion covered patients with other autoimmune diseases or uncontrolled infections (as well as pregnancy or lactation). This clonotype came up many times. RNA transcripts were the source from which TCR beta CDR3 regions were amplified. An initial RT-PCR round employing HTBI primers preceded a second-round multiplex PCR. MiXCR, run by TCRdb on the multiplex PCR reads, gives a single entry per CDR3 protein. The table includes a few hundred thousand distinct CDR3 sequences, under 25% detected once. CDR1 is DFQATT and CDR2 is SNEGSKA in the germline V gene (reference sequence). Trimming took 1 base from V and 0 from J, leaving 7 bases between them. This CDR3 is built from 14 residues.

Sequences were obtained from peripheral blood. This chain connects TRBV20-1 to TRBJ1-3; no clear D gene. This clonotype originated in a woman aged 18-30 years with stable Graves' hyperthyroidism. The CDR3 sequence: CSARVSGSGNTIYF. The CDR3 DNA reads TGCAGTGCTAGAGTCAGCGGCTCTGGAAACACCATATATTTT.